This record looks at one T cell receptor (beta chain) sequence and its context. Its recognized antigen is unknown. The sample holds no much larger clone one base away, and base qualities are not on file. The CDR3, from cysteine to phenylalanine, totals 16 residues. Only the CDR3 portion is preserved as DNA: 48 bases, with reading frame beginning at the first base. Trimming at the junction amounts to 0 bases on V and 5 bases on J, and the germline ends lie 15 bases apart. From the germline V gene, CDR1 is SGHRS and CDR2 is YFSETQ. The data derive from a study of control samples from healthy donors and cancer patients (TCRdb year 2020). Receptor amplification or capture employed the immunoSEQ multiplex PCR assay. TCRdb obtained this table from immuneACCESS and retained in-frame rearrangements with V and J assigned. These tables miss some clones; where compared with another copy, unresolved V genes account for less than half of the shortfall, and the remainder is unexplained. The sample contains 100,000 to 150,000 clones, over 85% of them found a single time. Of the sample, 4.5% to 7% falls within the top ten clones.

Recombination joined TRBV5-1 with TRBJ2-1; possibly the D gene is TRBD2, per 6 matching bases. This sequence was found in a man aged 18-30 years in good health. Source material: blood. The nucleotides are TGCGCCAGCAGCTTGGGTTCGCGGGGTTGGAACAATGAGCAGTTCTTC. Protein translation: CASSLGSRGWNNEQFF.